Sequencing of this TCR beta chain was carried out in a study of cytomegalovirus exposure and HLA in healthy donors. The study's findings and limits: TCR beta V segments were, for the most part, productive about 87% or about 30% of the time in an earlier analysis. It is likely that the observed cluster of highly shared sequence variants was a sequencing artifact. Most TCR sequences were uncommon, yet certain public TCRs appeared in many donors.

Researchers ran the PCR with 60 Vbeta and 13 Jbeta primers. TCRdb's copy holds only in-frame clones and misses some; the assay was immunoSEQ multiplex PCR. The repertoire holds roughly 130,000 clones, with 80% as singletons. The CDR3 spans 16 residues. V was pared by 0 bases and J by 7 bases, with 15 bases between. The germline gives CDR1 SGHTA, CDR2 FQGNSA. A note on this clone: The antigen is not known.

The source material was PBMCs. The chain recombines TRBV7-2 with TRBJ2-2; no firm D call. The sequence came from a male donor in good health and CMV-seronegative. The CDR3 nucleotides read TGTGCCAGCAGCTTAGCTGCAGGTCGATCCATCGGGGAGCTGTTTTTT. Its protein is CASSLAAGRSIGELFF.